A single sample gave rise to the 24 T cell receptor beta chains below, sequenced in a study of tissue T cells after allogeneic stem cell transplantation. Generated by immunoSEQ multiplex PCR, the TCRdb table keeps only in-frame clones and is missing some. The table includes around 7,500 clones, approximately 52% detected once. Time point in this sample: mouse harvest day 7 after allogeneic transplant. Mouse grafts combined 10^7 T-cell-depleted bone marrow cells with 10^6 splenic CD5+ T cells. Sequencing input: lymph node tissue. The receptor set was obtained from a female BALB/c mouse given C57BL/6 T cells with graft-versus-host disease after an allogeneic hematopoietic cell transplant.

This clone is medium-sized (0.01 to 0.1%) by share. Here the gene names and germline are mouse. CDR3 protein: CASSQEGPGKQYF. The sequenced part of the CDR3 DNA is TGTGCCAGCAGCCAAGAAGGGCCCGGTAAACAGTAC. The chain uses TRBV2 and TRBJ2-7; D gene uncertain. From the germline J gene comes the end of the CDR3, since the read stops 1 residue before it. CDR1 is LGHNA, CDR2 YSYQKL, per germline. The CDR3 is made up of 13 amino acids. The V end lost 0 bases, the J end lost 8 bases, and 11 bases lay between the germline ends.

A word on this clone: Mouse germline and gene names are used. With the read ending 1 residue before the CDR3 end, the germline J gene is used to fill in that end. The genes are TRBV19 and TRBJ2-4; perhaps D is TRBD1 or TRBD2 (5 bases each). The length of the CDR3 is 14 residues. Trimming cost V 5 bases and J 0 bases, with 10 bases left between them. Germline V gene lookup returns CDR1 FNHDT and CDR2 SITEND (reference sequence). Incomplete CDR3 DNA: TGTGCCAGCAGCGGGACGAATAGTCAAAACACCTTGTAC. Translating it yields CASSGTNSQNTLY. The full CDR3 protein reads CASSGTNSQNTLYF.

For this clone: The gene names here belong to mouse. CDR3: CASSLQKNTGQLYF. CDR3 bases read: TGTGCCAGCAGTCTGCAGAAAAACACCGGGCAGCTCTAC. The chain joins TRBV26 to TRBJ2-2, with D uncertain. The CDR3 end is not reached by the read, which stops 1 residue before it; the germline J gene fills it in. V was pared by 2 bases and J by 1 base, with 5 bases between. Per the germline V gene, CDR1 is KGHPV and CDR2 is FQNQEV (reference sequence). The CDR3 runs 14 residues.

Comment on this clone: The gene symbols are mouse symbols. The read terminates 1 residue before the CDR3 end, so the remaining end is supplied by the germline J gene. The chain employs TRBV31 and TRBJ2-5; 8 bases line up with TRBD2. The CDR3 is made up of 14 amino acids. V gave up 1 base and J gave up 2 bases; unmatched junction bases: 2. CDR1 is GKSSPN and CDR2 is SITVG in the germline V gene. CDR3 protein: CAWSRTGSQDTQYF. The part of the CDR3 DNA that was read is TGTGCCTGGAGTCGGACTGGGAGCCAAGACACCCAGTAC.

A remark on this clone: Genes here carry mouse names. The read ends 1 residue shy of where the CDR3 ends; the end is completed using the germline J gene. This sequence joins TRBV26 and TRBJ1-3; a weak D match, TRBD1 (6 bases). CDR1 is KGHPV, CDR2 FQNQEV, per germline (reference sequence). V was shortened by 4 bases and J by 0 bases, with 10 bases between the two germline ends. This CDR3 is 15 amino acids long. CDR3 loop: CASSPYRDSGNTLYF. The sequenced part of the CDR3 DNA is TGTGCCAGCAGTCCCTACAGGGATTCTGGAAATACGCTCTAT.

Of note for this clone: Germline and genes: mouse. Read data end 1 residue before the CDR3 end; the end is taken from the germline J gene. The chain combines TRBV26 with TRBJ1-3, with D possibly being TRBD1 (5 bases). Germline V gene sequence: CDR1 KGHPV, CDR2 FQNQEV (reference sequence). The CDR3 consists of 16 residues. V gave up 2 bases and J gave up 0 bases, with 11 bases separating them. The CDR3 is CASSLPGTASGNTLYF. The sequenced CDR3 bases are TGTGCCAGCAGTCTGCCCGGGACCGCTTCTGGAAATACGCTCTAT. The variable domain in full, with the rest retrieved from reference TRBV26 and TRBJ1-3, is NSKVIQTPRYLVKGQGQKAKMRCIPEKGHPVVFWYQQNKNNEFKFLINFQNQEVLQQIDMTEKRFSAECPSNSPCSLEIQSSEAGDSALYLCASSLPGTASGNTLYFGEGSRLIVV.

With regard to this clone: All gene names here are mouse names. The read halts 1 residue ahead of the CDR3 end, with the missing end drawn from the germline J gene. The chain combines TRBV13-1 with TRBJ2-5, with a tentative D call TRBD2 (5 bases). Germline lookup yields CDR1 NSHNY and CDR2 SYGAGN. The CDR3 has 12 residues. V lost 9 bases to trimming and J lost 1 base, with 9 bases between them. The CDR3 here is CAIHWYQDTQYF. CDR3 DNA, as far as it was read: TGTGCCATCCACTGGTACCAAGACACCCAGTAC.

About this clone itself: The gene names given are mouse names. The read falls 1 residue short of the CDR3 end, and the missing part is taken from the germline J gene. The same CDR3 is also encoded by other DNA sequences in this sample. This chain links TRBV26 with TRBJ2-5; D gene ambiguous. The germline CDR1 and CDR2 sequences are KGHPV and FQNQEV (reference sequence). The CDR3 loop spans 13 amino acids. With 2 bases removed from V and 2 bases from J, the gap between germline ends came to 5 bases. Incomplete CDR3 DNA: TGTGCCAGCAGTCTGGGGAGCCAAGACACCCAGTAC. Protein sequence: CASSLGSQDTQY. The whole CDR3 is CASSLGSQDTQYF.

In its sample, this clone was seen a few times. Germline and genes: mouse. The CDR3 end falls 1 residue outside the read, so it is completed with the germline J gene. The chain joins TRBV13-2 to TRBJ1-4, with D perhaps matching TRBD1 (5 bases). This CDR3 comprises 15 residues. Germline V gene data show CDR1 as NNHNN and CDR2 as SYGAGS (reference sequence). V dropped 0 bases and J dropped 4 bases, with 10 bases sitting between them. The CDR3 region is CASGDARDVNERLFF. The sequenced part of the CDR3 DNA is TGTGCCAGCGGTGATGCGAGGGACGTCAACGAAAGATTATTT.

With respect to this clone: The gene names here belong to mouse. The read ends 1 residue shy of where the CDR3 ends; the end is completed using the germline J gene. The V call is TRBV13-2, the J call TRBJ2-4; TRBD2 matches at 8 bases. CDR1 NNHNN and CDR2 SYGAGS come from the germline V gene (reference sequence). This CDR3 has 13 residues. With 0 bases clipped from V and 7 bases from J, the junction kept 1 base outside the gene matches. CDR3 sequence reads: CASGDAWGDTLYF. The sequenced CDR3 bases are TGTGCCAGCGGTGATGCCTGGGGGGACACCTTGTAC.

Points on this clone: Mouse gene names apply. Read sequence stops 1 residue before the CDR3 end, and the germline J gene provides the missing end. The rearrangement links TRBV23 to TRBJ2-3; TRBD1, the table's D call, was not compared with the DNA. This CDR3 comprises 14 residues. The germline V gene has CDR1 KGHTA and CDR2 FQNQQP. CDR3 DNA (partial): TGCTCCAGCAGGGGGACAGGGGGCACAGAAACGCTGTAT. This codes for CSSRGTGGTETLY. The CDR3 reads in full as CSSRGTGGTETLYF.

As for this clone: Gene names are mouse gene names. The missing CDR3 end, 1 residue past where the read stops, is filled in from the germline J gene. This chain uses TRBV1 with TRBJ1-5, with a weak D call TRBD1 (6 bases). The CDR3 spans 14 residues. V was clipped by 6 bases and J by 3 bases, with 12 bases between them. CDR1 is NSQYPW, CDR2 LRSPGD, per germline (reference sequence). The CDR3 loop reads CTCRETGGNQAPLF. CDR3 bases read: TGCACCTGCAGAGAGACAGGCGGCAACCAGGCTCCGCTT.

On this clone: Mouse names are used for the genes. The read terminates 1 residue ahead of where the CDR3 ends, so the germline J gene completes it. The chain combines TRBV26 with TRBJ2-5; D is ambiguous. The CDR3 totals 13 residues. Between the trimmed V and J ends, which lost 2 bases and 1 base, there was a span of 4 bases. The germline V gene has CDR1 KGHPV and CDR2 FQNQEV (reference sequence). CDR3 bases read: TGTGCCAGCAGTCTGCGGGACCAAGACACCCAGTAC. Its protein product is CASSLRDQDTQY. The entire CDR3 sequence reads CASSLRDQDTQYF.

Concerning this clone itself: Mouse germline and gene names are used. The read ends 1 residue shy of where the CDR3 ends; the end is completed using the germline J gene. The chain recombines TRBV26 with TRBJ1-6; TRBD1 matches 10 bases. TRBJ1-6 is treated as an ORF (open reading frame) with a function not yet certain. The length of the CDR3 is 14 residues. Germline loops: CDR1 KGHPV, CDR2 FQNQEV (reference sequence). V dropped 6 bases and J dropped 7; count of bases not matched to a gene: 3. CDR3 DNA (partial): TGTGCCAGCAGGGGACAGGGGATGAATTCGCCCCTCTAC. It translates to CASRGQGMNSPLY. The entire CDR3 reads CASRGQGMNSPLYF.

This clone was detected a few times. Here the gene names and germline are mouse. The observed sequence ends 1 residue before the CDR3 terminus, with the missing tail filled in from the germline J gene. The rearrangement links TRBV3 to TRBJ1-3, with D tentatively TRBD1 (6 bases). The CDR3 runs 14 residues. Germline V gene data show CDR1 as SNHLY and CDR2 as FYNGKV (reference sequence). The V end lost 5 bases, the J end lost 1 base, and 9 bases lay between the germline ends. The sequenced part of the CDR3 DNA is TGTGCCAGCAGCCCCAGGGGATCTGGAAATACGCTCTAT. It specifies CASSPRGSGNTLY. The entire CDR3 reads CASSPRGSGNTLYF.

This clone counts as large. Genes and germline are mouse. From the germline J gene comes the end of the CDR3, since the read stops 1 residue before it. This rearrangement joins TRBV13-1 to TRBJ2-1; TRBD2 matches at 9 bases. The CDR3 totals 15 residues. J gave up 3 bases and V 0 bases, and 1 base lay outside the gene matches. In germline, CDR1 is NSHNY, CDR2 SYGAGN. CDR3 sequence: CASSDAWGGYAEQFF. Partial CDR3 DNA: TGTGCCAGCAGTGATGCCTGGGGGGGCTATGCTGAGCAGTTC.

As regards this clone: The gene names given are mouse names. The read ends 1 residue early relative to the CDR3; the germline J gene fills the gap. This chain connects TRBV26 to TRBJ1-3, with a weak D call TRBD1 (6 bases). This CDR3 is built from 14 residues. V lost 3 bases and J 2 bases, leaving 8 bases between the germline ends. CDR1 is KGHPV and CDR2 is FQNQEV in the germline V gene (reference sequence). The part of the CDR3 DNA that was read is TGTGCCAGCAGTCTCGGGGGGCCTGGAAATACGCTCTAT. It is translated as CASSLGGPGNTLY. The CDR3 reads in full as CASSLGGPGNTLYF. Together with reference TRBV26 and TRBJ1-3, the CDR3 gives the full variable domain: NSKVIQTPRYLVKGQGQKAKMRCIPEKGHPVVFWYQQNKNNEFKFLINFQNQEVLQQIDMTEKRFSAECPSNSPCSLEIQSSEAGDSALYLCASSLGGPGNTLYFGEGSRLIVV.

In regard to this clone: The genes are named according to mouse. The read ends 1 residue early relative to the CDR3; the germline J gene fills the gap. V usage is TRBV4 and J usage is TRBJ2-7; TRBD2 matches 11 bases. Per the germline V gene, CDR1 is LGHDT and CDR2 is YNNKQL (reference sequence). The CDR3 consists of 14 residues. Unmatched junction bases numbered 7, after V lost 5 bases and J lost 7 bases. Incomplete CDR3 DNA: TGTGCCAGCAGCCCCACTGGGGGGGCGCGCGAACAGTAC. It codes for CASSPTGGAREQY. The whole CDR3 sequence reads CASSPTGGAREQYF.

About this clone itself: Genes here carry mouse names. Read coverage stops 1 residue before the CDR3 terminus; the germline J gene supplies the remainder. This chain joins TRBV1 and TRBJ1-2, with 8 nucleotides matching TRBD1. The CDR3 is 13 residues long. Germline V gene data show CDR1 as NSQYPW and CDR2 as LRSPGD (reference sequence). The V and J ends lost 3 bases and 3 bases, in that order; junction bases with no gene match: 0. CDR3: CTCSATGDSDYTF. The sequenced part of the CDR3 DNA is TGCACCTGCAGTGCGACAGGGGACTCCGACTACACC.

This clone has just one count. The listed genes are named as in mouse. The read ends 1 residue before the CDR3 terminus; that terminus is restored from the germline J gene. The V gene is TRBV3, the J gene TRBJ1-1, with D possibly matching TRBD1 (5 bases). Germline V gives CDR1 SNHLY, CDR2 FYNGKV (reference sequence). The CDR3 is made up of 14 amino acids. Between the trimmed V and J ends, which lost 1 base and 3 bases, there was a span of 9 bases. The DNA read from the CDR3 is TGTGCCAGCAGCTTAGGGGGCGCCTACACAGAAGTCTTC. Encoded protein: CASSLGGAYTEVF. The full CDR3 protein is CASSLGGAYTEVFF.

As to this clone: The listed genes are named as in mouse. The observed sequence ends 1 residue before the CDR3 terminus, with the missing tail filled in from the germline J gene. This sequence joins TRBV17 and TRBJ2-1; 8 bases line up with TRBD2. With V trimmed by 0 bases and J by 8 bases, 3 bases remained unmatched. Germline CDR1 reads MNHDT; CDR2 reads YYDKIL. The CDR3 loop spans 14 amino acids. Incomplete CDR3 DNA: TGTGCTAGCAGTAGAGATTTGGGGGGGTCTGAGCAGTTC. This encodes CASSRDLGGSEQF. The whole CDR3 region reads CASSRDLGGSEQFF.

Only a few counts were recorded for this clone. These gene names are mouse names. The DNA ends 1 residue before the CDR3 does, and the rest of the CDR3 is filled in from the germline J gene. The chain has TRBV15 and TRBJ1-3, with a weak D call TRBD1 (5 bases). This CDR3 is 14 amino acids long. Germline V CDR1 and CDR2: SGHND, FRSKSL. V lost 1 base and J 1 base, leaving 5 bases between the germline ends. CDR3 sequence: CASSLGGSGNTLYF. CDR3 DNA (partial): TGTGCCAGCAGTTTAGGGGGCTCTGGAAATACGCTCTAT.

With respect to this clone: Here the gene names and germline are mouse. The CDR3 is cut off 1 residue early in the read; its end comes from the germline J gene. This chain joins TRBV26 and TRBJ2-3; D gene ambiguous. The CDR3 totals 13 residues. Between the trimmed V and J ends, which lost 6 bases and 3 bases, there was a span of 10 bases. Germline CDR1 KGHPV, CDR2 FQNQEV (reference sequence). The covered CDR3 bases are TGTGCCAGCAGGGGGAGGAGGGCAGAAACGCTGTAT. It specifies CASRGRRAETLY. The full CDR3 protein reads CASRGRRAETLYF. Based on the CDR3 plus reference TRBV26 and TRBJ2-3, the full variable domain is NSKVIQTPRYLVKGQGQKAKMRCIPEKGHPVVFWYQQNKNNEFKFLINFQNQEVLQQIDMTEKRFSAECPSNSPCSLEIQSSEAGDSALYLCASRGRRAETLYFGSGTRLTVL.

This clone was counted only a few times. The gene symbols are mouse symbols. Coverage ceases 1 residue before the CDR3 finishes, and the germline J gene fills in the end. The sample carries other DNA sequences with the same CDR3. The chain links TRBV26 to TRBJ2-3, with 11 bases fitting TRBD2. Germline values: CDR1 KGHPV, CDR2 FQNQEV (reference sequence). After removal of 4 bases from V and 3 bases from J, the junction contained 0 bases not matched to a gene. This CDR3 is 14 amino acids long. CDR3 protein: CASSRDWGAETLYF. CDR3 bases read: TGTGCCAGCAGTCGGGACTGGGGGGCAGAAACGCTGTAT.